This TCR beta chain was observed in a study of cytomegalovirus exposure and HLA in healthy donors. Overall study: Early release data held some 80 million unique TCRs from HLA-typed donors. Study results and limitations: In a later analysis, V- and J-gene trimming of beta chains associated with a DCLRE1C missense variant, replicated independently. CMV serostatus alone was available as immune exposure information. Rarity characterized most TCR sequences, yet some public TCRs appeared in many donors.

On this clone: The antigen is unknown.

This CDR3 region has 14 residues. Germline loops: CDR1 SGHTA, CDR2 FQGNSA. J gave up 2 bases and V 5 bases, and 4 bases lay outside the gene matches. The PCR contained 60 Vbeta and 13 Jbeta primers. Produced via immunoSEQ multiplex PCR; TCRdb's table is partial and in-frame only. The profile shows roughly 100,000 clones, 81% of them singletons. This TCR derives from a human donor in good health. Source material: PBMCs. The chain is built from TRBV7-2 and TRBJ1-2; 8 nucleotides match TRBD1. DNA for the CDR3: TGTGCCAGCAGCCTAGGACAGGGAAACTATGGCTACACCTTC. Its protein is CASSLGQGNYGYTF.